These T cell receptor beta chains were read from a single sample in a study of blood T cell repertoires in COVID-19. Sequencing used immunoSEQ multiplex PCR; TCRdb keeps in-frame clones, though not all of them. The sample lists about 670,000 clones, 80% to 90% occurring once. Sequenced input: peripheral blood. The receptor set was obtained from a woman aged 18-29 years with acute or convalescent COVID-19. Each CDR3 is given with its conserved first and last residue. Each record gives: CDR3 protein, CDR3 DNA, D gene, V gene, clone size, J gene. The D gene is left open where the match is weak. Clone size is given for some rows only: seen once, a few or many times, or a class if the clone is expanded.

cdr3_aa: CASSSSQGNTIYF
cdr3_nt: TGTGCCAGCAGCTCAAGTCAGGGCAACACCATATATTTT
d_call: -
v_call: TRBV7-3
clone_size: -
j_call: TRBJ1-3

cdr3_aa: CASSWDFDNEQFF
cdr3_nt: TGTGCCAGCAGTTGGGACTTCGACAATGAGCAGTTCTTC
d_call: -
v_call: TRBV6-5
clone_size: few
j_call: TRBJ2-1

cdr3_aa: CATSDSDRGGYTF
cdr3_nt: TGTGCCACCAGTGATTCGGACAGGGGCGGCTACACCTTC
d_call: TRBD1
v_call: TRBV24-1
clone_size: -
j_call: TRBJ1-2

cdr3_aa: CASSPRLGSGGYGYTF
cdr3_nt: TGTGCCAGCAGCCCTCGGTTGGGGTCAGGGGGCTATGGCTACACCTTC
d_call: TRBD1
v_call: TRBV7-7
clone_size: -
j_call: TRBJ1-2

cdr3_aa: CATGVTGELFF
cdr3_nt: TGTGCCACGGGGGTCACCGGGGAGCTGTTTTTT
d_call: -
v_call: TRBV10-3
clone_size: -
j_call: TRBJ2-2

cdr3_aa: CASSSPQLGGFKDYTF
cdr3_nt: TGTGCCAGCAGTTCACCGCAATTAGGAGGGTTTAAGGACTACACCTTC
d_call: -
v_call: TRBV6-5
clone_size: -
j_call: TRBJ1-2

cdr3_aa: CASRGWEASPLHF
cdr3_nt: TGTGCCAGCAGAGGGTGGGAGGCTTCACCCCTCCACTTT
d_call: -
v_call: TRBV7-2
clone_size: -
j_call: TRBJ1-6

cdr3_aa: CASSQGDRPQHF
cdr3_nt: TGTGCCAGCAGCCAGGGGGACAGGCCCCAGCATTTT
d_call: TRBD1
v_call: TRBV3-1/TRBV3-2
clone_size: -
j_call: TRBJ1-5

cdr3_aa: CASSLGGRGENTEAFF
cdr3_nt: TGTGCCAGCAGCTTGGGGGGTCGGGGGGAGAACACTGAAGCTTTCTTT
d_call: -
v_call: TRBV5-4
clone_size: few
j_call: TRBJ1-1

cdr3_aa: CASSLLRTGELFF
cdr3_nt: TGTGCCAGCAGCTTACTGAGGACCGGGGAGCTGTTTTTT
d_call: -
v_call: TRBV7-2
clone_size: -
j_call: TRBJ2-2

cdr3_aa: CAWSPRTELPLHF
cdr3_nt: TGTGCCTGGAGTCCAAGGACAGAACTCCCCCTCCACTTT
d_call: -
v_call: TRBV30
clone_size: -
j_call: TRBJ1-6

cdr3_aa: CASSSGQGGTDTQYF
cdr3_nt: TGTGCCAGCAGTTCCGGACAGGGTGGCACAGATACGCAGTATTTT
d_call: TRBD1
v_call: TRBV6-2/TRBV6-3
clone_size: -
j_call: TRBJ2-3

cdr3_aa: CASSLSGTGDQPQHF
cdr3_nt: TGCGCCAGCAGCTTGTCCGGGACAGGGGACCAGCCCCAGCATTTT
d_call: TRBD1
v_call: TRBV5-1
clone_size: few
j_call: TRBJ1-5

cdr3_aa: CASSPSRTGELFF
cdr3_nt: TGCGCCAGCAGCCCCTCCCGGACCGGGGAGCTGTTTTTT
d_call: -
v_call: TRBV4-3
clone_size: few
j_call: TRBJ2-2

cdr3_aa: CASSKARGQETTYSNQPQHF
cdr3_nt: TGTGCCAGCAGCAAAGCAAGGGGACAGGAGACCACTTATAGCAATCAGCCCCAGCATTTT
d_call: -
v_call: TRBV21-1
clone_size: -
j_call: TRBJ1-5

cdr3_aa: CASSSDRNTEAFF
cdr3_nt: TGTGCCAGTAGTAGCGACAGAAACACTGAAGCTTTCTTT
d_call: -
v_call: TRBV19
clone_size: -
j_call: TRBJ1-1

cdr3_aa: CASKPRGGGNTEAFF
cdr3_nt: TGTGCCAGCAAACCACGGGGGGGCGGGAACACTGAAGCTTTCTTT
d_call: -
v_call: TRBV5-4
clone_size: -
j_call: TRBJ1-1

cdr3_aa: CASRRGVGGNQPQHF
cdr3_nt: TGTGCCAGCAGACGAGGTGTAGGGGGCAATCAGCCCCAGCATTTT
d_call: -
v_call: TRBV6-5
clone_size: once
j_call: TRBJ1-5

cdr3_aa: CASSYSGSGWTEAFF
cdr3_nt: TGTGCCAGCAGTTACTCGGGTTCGGGGTGGACTGAAGCTTTCTTT
d_call: -
v_call: TRBV6-5
clone_size: -
j_call: TRBJ1-1

cdr3_aa: CASSSGTAYGYTF
cdr3_nt: TGTGCCAGCAGCTCCGGGACAGCCTATGGCTACACCTTC
d_call: TRBD1
v_call: TRBV5-4
clone_size: -
j_call: TRBJ1-2

cdr3_aa: CASSSQTGTMNTEAFF
cdr3_nt: TGTGCCAGCAGCAGCCAGACAGGGACCATGAACACTGAAGCTTTCTTT
d_call: -
v_call: TRBV21-1
clone_size: -
j_call: TRBJ1-1

cdr3_aa: CATEGQGSLRQFF
cdr3_nt: TGTGCCACCGAGGGACAGGGTAGTTTAAGGCAGTTCTTC
d_call: TRBD1
v_call: TRBV15
clone_size: -
j_call: TRBJ2-1

cdr3_aa: CSARDTGGAFF
cdr3_nt: TGCAGTGCTAGAGATACCGGGGGAGCTTTCTTT
d_call: -
v_call: TRBV20-1
clone_size: -
j_call: TRBJ1-1

cdr3_aa: CASSQGPSYGYTF
cdr3_nt: TGCGCCAGCAGCCAAGGTCCCAGCTATGGCTACACCTTC
d_call: -
v_call: TRBV4-1
clone_size: -
j_call: TRBJ1-2

cdr3_aa: CASSPQGLKNIQYF
cdr3_nt: TGTGCCAGCAGCCCACAGGGCCTTAAAAACATTCAGTACTTC
d_call: -
v_call: TRBV11-2
clone_size: -
j_call: TRBJ2-4

cdr3_aa: CASSVHRDTGGTEAFF
cdr3_nt: TGTGCCAGCAGCGTTCACCGGGACACCGGTGGTACTGAAGCTTTCTTT
d_call: -
v_call: TRBV9
clone_size: -
j_call: TRBJ1-1

cdr3_aa: CASSDSGVPAYEQYF
cdr3_nt: TGTGCCAGCAGTGACTCAGGGGTGCCCGCCTACGAGCAGTACTTC
d_call: -
v_call: TRBV25-1
clone_size: -
j_call: TRBJ2-7

cdr3_aa: CSINNYGYTF
cdr3_nt: TGCAGTATCAATAACTATGGCTACACCTTC
d_call: -
v_call: TRBV20-1
clone_size: -
j_call: TRBJ1-2

cdr3_aa: CATQGIDYEQYF
cdr3_nt: TGTGCTACACAGGGAATTGACTACGAGCAGTACTTC
d_call: -
v_call: TRBV10-3
clone_size: -
j_call: TRBJ2-7

cdr3_aa: CASSLQEGDEQFF
cdr3_nt: TGCGCCAGCAGCTTACAGGAGGGCGATGAGCAGTTCTTC
d_call: -
v_call: TRBV5-1
clone_size: -
j_call: TRBJ2-1

cdr3_aa: CASSYGAVDTQYF
cdr3_nt: TGTGCCAGCAGTTACGGGGCGGTTGATACGCAGTATTTT
d_call: -
v_call: TRBV6-2/TRBV6-3
clone_size: -
j_call: TRBJ2-3

cdr3_aa: CASSHWRDLVDEKLFF
cdr3_nt: TGCGCCAGCAGCCATTGGAGGGACTTAGTTGACGAAAAACTGTTTTTT
d_call: -
v_call: TRBV4-3
clone_size: -
j_call: TRBJ1-4

cdr3_aa: CASSPRTGDYQETQYF
cdr3_nt: TGTGCCAGCAGCCCCAGGACAGGGGATTACCAAGAGACCCAGTACTTC
d_call: TRBD1
v_call: TRBV9
clone_size: -
j_call: TRBJ2-5

cdr3_aa: CASGRDRGSYEQYF
cdr3_nt: TGTGCCAGCGGTAGGGACAGGGGTTCCTACGAGCAGTACTTC
d_call: TRBD1
v_call: TRBV6-5
clone_size: -
j_call: TRBJ2-7

cdr3_aa: CATSDSTQEDRGRNEKLFF
cdr3_nt: TGTGCCACCAGTGATTCCACTCAAGAAGACAGGGGGAGGAATGAAAAACTGTTTTTT
d_call: TRBD1
v_call: TRBV24-1
clone_size: -
j_call: TRBJ1-4

cdr3_aa: CASSLGRAGGYTF
cdr3_nt: TGTGCCAGCAGTTTAGGCAGGGCGGGAGGCTACACCTTC
d_call: -
v_call: TRBV12-3/TRBV12-4
clone_size: -
j_call: TRBJ1-2

cdr3_aa: CASSTQVNTEAFF
cdr3_nt: TGTGCCAGCAGTACTCAGGTGAACACTGAAGCTTTCTTT
d_call: -
v_call: TRBV6-5
clone_size: -
j_call: TRBJ1-1

cdr3_aa: CSASTSGGDVDEQFF
cdr3_nt: TGCAGTGCCAGTACCAGCGGGGGGGATGTCGATGAGCAGTTCTTC
d_call: TRBD2
v_call: TRBV20-1
clone_size: -
j_call: TRBJ2-1

cdr3_aa: CASSLDILQGRPEAFF
cdr3_nt: TGTGCCAGCAGCTTAGACATCCTACAGGGCCGTCCTGAAGCTTTCTTT
d_call: -
v_call: TRBV7-9
clone_size: -
j_call: TRBJ1-1

cdr3_aa: CASSTDSATNQPQHF
cdr3_nt: TGTGCCAGCAGTACCGACAGTGCAACTAATCAGCCCCAGCATTTT
d_call: -
v_call: TRBV7-2
clone_size: -
j_call: TRBJ1-5

cdr3_aa: CASSLQGVPNQPQHF
cdr3_nt: TGCGCCAGCAGCCTTCAGGGTGTTCCCAATCAGCCCCAGCATTTT
d_call: -
v_call: TRBV4-1
clone_size: -
j_call: TRBJ1-5

cdr3_aa: CAISHDRSSYEQYF
cdr3_nt: TGTGCCATCAGCCACGACAGGAGCTCCTACGAGCAGTACTTC
d_call: -
v_call: TRBV10-3
clone_size: -
j_call: TRBJ2-7

cdr3_aa: CASSPVVEAFF
cdr3_nt: TGTGCCAGCTCACCAGTCGTTGAAGCTTTCTTT
d_call: -
v_call: TRBV18
clone_size: few
j_call: TRBJ1-1

cdr3_aa: CASSYAGVGQPQHF
cdr3_nt: TGTGCCAGCAGTTATGCGGGGGTTGGTCAGCCCCAGCATTTT
d_call: -
v_call: TRBV27
clone_size: -
j_call: TRBJ1-5

cdr3_aa: CATSGGTGTYGYTF
cdr3_nt: TGTGCCACCAGTGGAGGGACAGGGACATATGGCTACACCTTC
d_call: TRBD1
v_call: TRBV24-1
clone_size: -
j_call: TRBJ1-2

cdr3_aa: CASTPKRVGREGMNTEAFF
cdr3_nt: TGCGCCAGCACCCCGAAGCGTGTGGGAAGGGAGGGTATGAACACTGAAGCTTTCTTT
d_call: -
v_call: TRBV5-1
clone_size: -
j_call: TRBJ1-1

cdr3_aa: CASSLGPAAEQYF
cdr3_nt: TGCGCCAGCAGCTTGGGGCCTGCGGCCGAGCAGTACTTC
d_call: -
v_call: TRBV5-1
clone_size: -
j_call: TRBJ2-7

cdr3_aa: CATSRGSTTGSWQPQHF
cdr3_nt: TGTGCCACCAGCAGAGGCTCAACTACAGGGTCTTGGCAGCCCCAGCATTTT
d_call: -
v_call: TRBV15
clone_size: -
j_call: TRBJ1-5

cdr3_aa: CATNSGENTGELFF
cdr3_nt: TGTGCCACTAATAGCGGGGAGAACACCGGGGAGCTGTTTTTT
d_call: TRBD2
v_call: TRBV24-1
clone_size: few
j_call: TRBJ2-2

cdr3_aa: CASSGPGGLYPGYTF
cdr3_nt: TGTGCCAGCAGCGGACCAGGGGGTCTCTATCCGGGCTACACCTTC
d_call: TRBD1
v_call: TRBV14
clone_size: -
j_call: TRBJ1-2

cdr3_aa: CASSRGLRGYTF
cdr3_nt: TGTGCCAGCTCGAGGGGGCTGCGGGGCTACACCTTC
d_call: TRBD1
v_call: TRBV19
clone_size: -
j_call: TRBJ1-2

cdr3_aa: CASSPQAAEKETQYF
cdr3_nt: TGCGCCAGCAGCCCTCAGGCAGCGGAAAAAGAGACCCAGTACTTC
d_call: -
v_call: TRBV4-1
clone_size: -
j_call: TRBJ2-5

cdr3_aa: CASSYYKRGGDEQFF
cdr3_nt: TGTGCCAGCAGTTATTATAAACGGGGGGGTGATGAGCAGTTCTTC
d_call: TRBD2
v_call: TRBV6-2/TRBV6-3
clone_size: -
j_call: TRBJ2-1

cdr3_aa: CASSPPGLAGGWDTGELFF
cdr3_nt: TGTGCCAGCAGTCCCCCGGGACTAGCGGGGGGGTGGGACACCGGGGAGCTGTTTTTT
d_call: TRBD2
v_call: TRBV2
clone_size: -
j_call: TRBJ2-2

cdr3_aa: CASRPSGVTGELFF
cdr3_nt: TGTGCCAGCAGACCATCAGGGGTTACCGGGGAGCTGTTTTTT
d_call: -
v_call: TRBV28
clone_size: once
j_call: TRBJ2-2

cdr3_aa: CASSLGQGFAYNEQFF
cdr3_nt: TGTGCCAGCAGCTTGGGCCAGGGCTTCGCCTACAATGAGCAGTTCTTC
d_call: -
v_call: TRBV5-5
clone_size: -
j_call: TRBJ2-1

cdr3_aa: CASRGPTVVDEQFF
cdr3_nt: TGTGCCAGCCGTGGGCCTACCGTAGTCGATGAGCAGTTCTTC
d_call: -
v_call: TRBV28
clone_size: -
j_call: TRBJ2-1